This is a list of T cell receptor beta chains from one sample in a study of cytomegalovirus exposure and HLA in healthy donors. Some clones are missing from TCRdb's copy, which holds only in-frame ones; the method was immunoSEQ multiplex PCR. The table lists roughly 220,000 clones, 80% to 95% of them singletons. Sequenced: PBMCs. Receptors originate from a woman under 30 in good health and CMV-seronegative. Both conserved end residues are part of each CDR3. Each record gives: J gene, clone size, V gene, D gene, CDR3 DNA, CDR3 protein. A D gene is named only where the DNA matches it firmly. Expanded clones get a size class; other rows say once, few or many, or leave the size out.

TRBJ2-3	.	TRBV30	TRBD2	TGTGCCTGGAGTGTGGGAGGGAGAAGCACAGATACGCAGTATTTT	CAWSVGGRSTDTQYF
TRBJ1-1	.	TRBV7-2	.	TGTGCCAGCAGTTCCTCACCGGGGGTGAGCACTGAAGCTTTCTTT	CASSSSPGVSTEAFF
TRBJ2-6	.	TRBV27	.	TGTGCCAGCAGTTTATCTTTCGGGTTAGCCTCTGGGGCCAACGTCCTGACTTTC	CASSLSFGLASGANVLTF
TRBJ1-5	.	TRBV28	TRBD1	TGTGCCAGCCGACCGGGACAGGACAATCAGCCCCAGCATTTT	CASRPGQDNQPQHF
TRBJ2-7	.	TRBV12-5	.	TGTGCTAGTGGTCGGACTGAGACCTACGAGCAGTACTTC	CASGRTETYEQYF
TRBJ2-6	once	TRBV2	.	TGTGCCAGCAGTGAGTGGGCTCTGGGGGCCAACGTCCTGACTTTC	CASSEWALGANVLTF
TRBJ1-5	once	TRBV5-1	TRBD1	TGCGCCAGCAGCGAGCTCCGGACAGGTTGTTATCAGCCCCAGCATTTT	CASSELRTGCYQPQHF
TRBJ1-4	few	TRBV15	TRBD1	TGTGCCACCAGCAGAGACGGGGGACAGGGAAATGAAAAACTGTTTTTT	CATSRDGGQGNEKLFF
TRBJ2-1	.	TRBV6-4	TRBD2	TGTGCCAGCAGTGTCTTTGGACTAGCGGGTCACAATGAGCAGTTCTTC	CASSVFGLAGHNEQFF
TRBJ1-2	.	TRBV10-3	TRBD1	TGTGCCATCACCCGGGACAGCCCAACCTATGGCTACACCTTC	CAITRDSPTYGYTF
TRBJ2-5	.	TRBV30	TRBD1	TGTGCCTGGAGTGTTGACAGGGGGCGAGAGACCCAGTACTTC	CAWSVDRGRETQYF
TRBJ2-7	.	TRBV29-1	TRBD2	TGCAGCGTTGAATACCGACTAGCGGGAGGCAACGAGCAGTACTTC	CSVEYRLAGGNEQYF
TRBJ1-3	.	TRBV19	.	TGTGCCAGTAGCTGGGACAACCCCAGCTCTGGAAACACCATATATTTT	CASSWDNPSSGNTIYF
TRBJ1-2	.	TRBV27	TRBD1	TGTGCCAGCAACCCGACAGGGGACGGCTTTAACTATGGCTACACCTTC	CASNPTGDGFNYGYTF
TRBJ2-3	.	TRBV6-1	TRBD1	TGTGCCCGGGCCGGGGACAGGGTAAGCACAGATACGCAGTATTTT	CARAGDRVSTDTQYF
TRBJ2-1	.	TRBV5-4	TRBD1	TGTGCCAGCAGCTCCTATCCCGGGACAGCAGCATACAATGAGCAGTTCTTC	CASSSYPGTAAYNEQFF
TRBJ2-2	.	TRBV14	TRBD1	TGTGCCAGCAGCCACCGCAGACAGGGTTGGACCGGGGAGCTGTTTTTT	CASSHRRQGWTGELFF
TRBJ1-1	.	TRBV6-1	.	TGTGCCAGCGCGCAGAATCGAGGGGAGGGCACTGAAGCTTTCTTT	CASAQNRGEGTEAFF
TRBJ2-7	once	TRBV7-6	TRBD2	TGTGCCAGCAGCTTGGGGGCTAGCGGGAGTAAGGGCGAGCAGTACTTC	CASSLGASGSKGEQYF
TRBJ1-2	.	TRBV5-6	.	TGTGCCAGCAGCTTTAGGGGCACAGGGAACTATGGCTACACCTTC	CASSFRGTGNYGYTF
TRBJ1-4	.	TRBV15	.	TGTGCCACCAGCAGATTAAGCCGTGAAAAACTGTTTTTT	CATSRLSREKLFF
TRBJ1-1	.	TRBV6-6	.	TGTGCCGCGTGTACCGGGGGTTTCATGAACACTGAAGCTTTCTTT	CAACTGGFMNTEAFF
TRBJ2-3	.	TRBV28	.	TGTGCCAGCAGTTTACCAAGTGGACAGAAAGCCACAGATACGCAGTATTTT	CASSLPSGQKATDTQYF
TRBJ2-2	.	TRBV2	.	TGTGCCAGCAGTGTCCCGAGCAGGGTTAACACCGGGGAGCTGTTTTTT	CASSVPSRVNTGELFF
TRBJ2-7	.	TRBV6-6	TRBD1	TGTGCCAGCAGTTACTCGAAAGGACAGGGGGTGTACGAGCAGTACTTC	CASSYSKGQGVYEQYF
TRBJ2-7	.	TRBV10-3	TRBD2	TGTGCCATCAGTGCGACTAGCGGGGTTCTTTCCTACGAGCAGTACTTC	CAISATSGVLSYEQYF
TRBJ1-6	.	TRBV27	.	TGTGCCAGCAGTTTTGGTTCGGGGTCGGGTAATTCACCCCTCCACTTT	CASSFGSGSGNSPLHF
TRBJ2-3	.	TRBV2	TRBD1	TGTGCCAGCAGTCGGGACAGGGGCGCTAGCACAGATACGCAGTATTTT	CASSRDRGASTDTQYF
TRBJ2-7	.	TRBV5-1	TRBD2	TGCGCCAGCAGCTCGTTGACTAGCGGGAGCTACGAGCAGTACTTC	CASSSLTSGSYEQYF
TRBJ2-4	.	TRBV7-8	TRBD2	TGTGCCAGCAGCTTCGCGGGAGTGAAAAACATTCAGTACTTC	CASSFAGVKNIQYF
TRBJ1-5	.	TRBV10-2	TRBD1	TGCGCCAGACGGATCCGGGACAGGGAGCGAGTGAGTTTTCAGCCCCAGCATTTT	CARRIRDRERVSFQPQHF
TRBJ2-5	.	TRBV27	.	TGTGCCAGCAGTTCCCTCTTCAGGGGGGTGGGGGAGACCCAGTACTTC	CASSSLFRGVGETQYF
TRBJ2-1	.	TRBV4-1	.	TGCGCCAGCAGCCAAGATTATAGCAATGAGCAGTTCTTC	CASSQDYSNEQFF
TRBJ1-1	.	TRBV9	.	TGTGCCAGCAGCCCCATCACGGGAGGGGCTGAAGCTTTCTTT	CASSPITGGAEAFF
TRBJ2-3	.	TRBV6-5	.	TGTGCCAGCAGTGGACTAGATACGCAGTATTTT	CASSGLDTQYF
TRBJ2-7	.	TRBV11-3	.	TGTGCCAGCAGCCCCCGACCAGAGGGATACGAGCAGTACTTC	CASSPRPEGYEQYF
TRBJ2-1	.	TRBV5-4	.	TGTGCCAGCAGCCTACGAGGGACACCCTCCTACAATGAGCAGTTCTTC	CASSLRGTPSYNEQFF
TRBJ2-2	.	TRBV5-1	TRBD1	TGCGCCAGCAGCTTGGCGAGGACAGGGGCTCCCGCGAACACCGGGGAGCTGTTTTTT	CASSLARTGAPANTGELFF
TRBJ2-3	.	TRBV25-1	TRBD1	TGTGCCAGCAGTCCTCCCGACAGGGTTTGGACAGATACGCAGTATTTT	CASSPPDRVWTDTQYF
TRBJ1-4	.	TRBV28	.	TGTGCCAGCAGTGCCCCCGGGGATACCTCAACTAATGAAAAACTGTTTTTT	CASSAPGDTSTNEKLFF
TRBJ1-1	.	TRBV4-1	.	TGCGCCAGCAGCCAAGGACAGATTAACACTGAAGCTTTCTTT	CASSQGQINTEAFF
TRBJ1-1	few	TRBV19	.	TGTGCCAGTAGTATAAAGGGGGTCGACACTGAAGCTTTCTTT	CASSIKGVDTEAFF
TRBJ1-5	.	TRBV28	.	TGTGCCAGCAGCCTACCCGGGGGAAGCAATCAGCCCCAGCATTTT	CASSLPGGSNQPQHF
TRBJ2-5	.	TRBV5-8	TRBD2	TGTGCCAGCAGCCTTAGCGGGAGCGGGGAGACCCAGTACTTC	CASSLSGSGETQYF
TRBJ2-1	.	TRBV27	TRBD2	TGTGCCAGCAGTTTGACGGGAGGCTCCTACAATGAGCAGTTCTTC	CASSLTGGSYNEQFF
TRBJ2-2	.	TRBV29-1	TRBD1	TGCAGCGTTGGCGGGACAGGGGCCGGGGAGCTGTTTTTT	CSVGGTGAGELFF